The clone carrying this TCR beta chain was observed a single time. No antigen is known for it. The germline V and J ends were trimmed by 4 bases and 5 bases, with 15 bases remaining between them. The CDR3 totals 14 residues. CDR1 and CDR2 (germline): SGDLS, YYNGEE. The sample comes from a study of CD8 T cells in Susac syndrome. General observations from the study: As the study acknowledged, the number of individuals who were part of its TCR sequencing and HLA analysis was relatively small.

TCR beta sequences were obtained from blood CD8+ and CD4+ T cells. It was with random hexamers that roughly 0.45 to 1 ug RNA was reverse transcribed. The amplification used immunoSEQ multiplex PCR on TCR beta CDR3; it spanned 54 Vbeta and 13 Jbeta. In TCRdb, the immunoSEQ multiplex PCR reads were re-called with MiXCR into one record per CDR3 protein. The data contain 160,000 or so distinct CDR3 sequences, 85% to 95% of them singletons. The material sequenced was CD8+ T cells from PBMCs. This sequence originates from a human donor with multiple sclerosis. This sequence joins TRBV9 and TRBJ1-1; no reliable D call. The DNA for the CDR3 is TGTGCCAGCAGCCCGCCAAGAGGGAGGACTGAAGCTTTCTTT. Its protein is CASSPPRGRTEAFF.